Shown below are 5 T cell receptor beta chains from a single sample sequenced in a study of blood T cell repertoires in COVID-19 (dated by TCRdb to the early 2020s). Libraries were made using the immunoSEQ multiplex PCR assay. The table comes from immuneACCESS by way of TCRdb, which keeps in-frame sequences with V and J called. Part of the clones is missing from these tables; in studies checked, under half for an unresolved V gene and the rest for unknown reasons. The sample table holds a few hundred thousand clones, of which roughly 90% were seen once. Approximately 0.94% of the sample is in the top ten clones. The sequenced sample was peripheral blood. The receptors derive from a woman in her 40s who had recovered from COVID-19.

This clone was recorded once. V usage is TRBV12-3 or TRBV12-4 and J usage is TRBJ2-1; D unclear. The CDR3 is 13 residues long. Trimming shortened V by 4 bases and J by 3 bases, and 7 bases separated the two germline ends. The CDR3 DNA follows: TGTGCCAGCAGTTCAGTCAACTACAATGAGCAGTTCTTC. Encoded protein: CASSSVNYNEQFF.

J is TRBJ2-1 and V is TRBV20-1; TRBD2 might be the D (5 bases). V lost 3 bases and J 8 bases, leaving 8 bases between the germline ends. CDR3 length equals 11 residues. CDR1 and CDR2 from the germline V gene are DFQATT and SNEGSKA (reference sequence). CDR3 residues: CSARRTYEQFF. The CDR3 nucleotides are TGCAGTGCTAGGAGGACTTATGAGCAGTTCTTC.

V and J are TRBV24-1 and TRBJ2-1; D possibly corresponds to TRBD2 (5 bases). CDR3 length: 15 amino acids. Germline lookup yields CDR1 KGHDR and CDR2 SFDVKD. The V end was cut by 3 bases, the J end by 3 bases, with 11 bases between. The CDR3 here is CATSDQDGVYNEQFF. For the CDR3, the DNA is TGTGCCACCAGTGATCAGGACGGGGTCTACAATGAGCAGTTCTTC.

This rearrangement joins TRBV6-5 to TRBJ2-3; D is possibly TRBD2 (6 bases). Per germline, CDR1 MNHEY and CDR2 SVGAGI. V was pared by 2 bases and J by 4 bases, with 10 bases between. The CDR3 runs to 14 residues. The DNA of the CDR3 is TGTGCCAGCAGTTACAGGAGGGGAGCAGATACGCAGTATTTT. This codes for CASSYRRGADTQYF.

For the CDR3, the DNA is TGCGCCAGCAGTGGGGGGGAAGAGACCCAGTACTTC. This translates into CASSGGEETQYF. The rearrangement joins TRBV23-1 to TRBJ2-5; 7 bases match TRBD2. TRBV23-1 is classed as an ORF, of uncertain function. V lost 5 bases and J lost 3; bases outside the gene matches: 0. The length of the CDR3 is 12 residues.